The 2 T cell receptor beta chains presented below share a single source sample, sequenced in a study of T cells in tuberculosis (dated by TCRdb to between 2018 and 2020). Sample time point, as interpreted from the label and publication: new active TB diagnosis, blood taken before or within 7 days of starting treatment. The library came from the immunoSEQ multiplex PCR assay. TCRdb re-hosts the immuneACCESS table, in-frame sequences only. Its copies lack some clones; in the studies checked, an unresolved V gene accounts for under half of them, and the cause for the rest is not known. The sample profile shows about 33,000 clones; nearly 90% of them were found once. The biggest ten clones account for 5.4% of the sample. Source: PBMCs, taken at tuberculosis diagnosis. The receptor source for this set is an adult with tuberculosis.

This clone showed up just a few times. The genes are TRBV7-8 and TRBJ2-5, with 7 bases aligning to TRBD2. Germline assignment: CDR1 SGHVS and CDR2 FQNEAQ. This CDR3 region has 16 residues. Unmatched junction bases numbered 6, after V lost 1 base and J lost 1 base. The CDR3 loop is CASSLDPAGSQETQYF. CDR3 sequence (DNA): TGTGCCAGCAGCTTAGACCCAGCGGGGAGCCAAGAGACCCAGTACTTC. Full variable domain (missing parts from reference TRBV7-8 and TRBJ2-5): GAGVSQSPRYKVAKRGQDVALRCDPISGHVSLFWYQQALGQGPEFLTYFQNEAQLDKSGLPSDRFFAERPEGSVSTLKIQRTQQEDSAVYLCASSLDPAGSQETQYFGPGTRLLVL.

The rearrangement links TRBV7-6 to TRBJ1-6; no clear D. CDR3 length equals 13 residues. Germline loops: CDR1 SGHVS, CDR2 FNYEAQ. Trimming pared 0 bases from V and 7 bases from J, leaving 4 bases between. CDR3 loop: CASSLAENSPLHF. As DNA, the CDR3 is TGTGCCAGCAGCTTAGCGGAGAATTCACCCCTCCACTTT.